A single sample is the source of the 10 T cell receptor beta chains below, sequenced in a study of human T cells and chemical hapten exposure. The starting material, unfractionated whole blood, was used for total RNA extraction. Individual cDNA molecules had unique molecular identifiers attached to them by the library. TCRdb re-derived calls from the reads in MiXCR, one entry per CDR3 protein. The sample records 95,000 to 150,000 distinct CDR3 sequences, about 7.7% being singletons. Sequencing used whole blood. Source of these receptors: a human donor in good health. Some clones in this sample may be carry-over from other donors' samples.

The sample holds a few counts of this clonotype. The rearrangement uses TRBV25-1 and TRBJ2-2; D is ambiguous. The CDR3 consists of 13 residues. Trimming pared 2 bases from V and 0 bases from J, leaving 1 base between. Germline values: CDR1 MGHDK, CDR2 SYGVNS. CDR3 bases: TGTGCCAGCAGTGAAACGAACACCGGGGAGCTGTTTTTT. It codes for CASSETNTGELFF.

V is TRBV5-4 and J is TRBJ1-4; 10 positions match TRBD1. The CDR3 sequence is 15 residues long. V lost 4 bases and J lost 5; bases outside the gene matches: 5. Germline CDR1 and CDR2: SGHNT and YYREEE (reference sequence). The CDR3, as DNA: TGTGCCAGCAGCGACAGACAGGGGGCGAATGAAAAACTGTTTTTT. Protein: CASSDRQGANEKLFF.

This clonotype was seen many times. The chain recombines TRBV7-2 with TRBJ1-1; maybe TRBD1 (6 bases). CDR1 is SGHTA and CDR2 is FQGNSA in the germline V gene. V shed 5 bases and J shed 0 bases, with 16 bases lying between them. The CDR3 runs to 16 residues. CDR3 in amino acids: CASSPFYRDLNTEAFF. The CDR3 DNA reads as TGTGCCAGCAGCCCCTTTTACAGGGACCTGAACACTGAAGCTTTCTTT. Combining the CDR3 with reference TRBV7-2 and TRBJ1-1 gives the whole variable domain GAGVSQSPSNKVTEKGKDVELRCDPISGHTALYWYRQSLGQGLEFLIYFQGNSAPDKSGLPSDRFSAERTGGSVSTLTIQRTQQEDSAVYLCASSPFYRDLNTEAFFGQGTRLTVV.

This clonotype showed up just a few times. This chain connects TRBV3-1 to TRBJ2-5; D gene uncertain. V dropped 3 bases and J dropped 1 base, with 12 bases sitting between them. Germline CDR1 is LGHDT and CDR2 is YNNKEL (reference sequence). The CDR3 length is 15 residues. The CDR3 sequence: CASSHSVVSQETQYF. Written as DNA, the CDR3 is TGTGCCAGCAGCCATTCTGTTGTTTCCCAAGAGACCCAGTACTTC.

This clonotype was seen ten or more times. The chain employs TRBV9 and TRBJ2-1; tentatively, D is TRBD2 (6 bases). The CDR3 is 15 residues long. V gave up 0 bases and J gave up 5 bases, with 12 bases separating them. The germline CDR1 and CDR2 sequences are SGDLS and YYNGEE. The CDR3 coding sequence is TGTGCCAGCAGCGTAGGAGGGGAGGTCAACAATGAGCAGTTCTTC. Translation: CASSVGGEVNNEQFF.

The V call is TRBV2, the J call TRBJ2-2; 9 bases align to TRBD1. The CDR3 is 15 amino acids. V trimming: 6 bases; J trimming: 7 bases; junction bases outside the gene matches: 9. Germline assignment: CDR1 SNHLY and CDR2 FYNNEI. CDR3 nucleotides: TGTGCCAGCAGCGCCCAACAGGGGGCGGGCGGGGAGCTGTTTTTT. Protein: CASSAQQGAGGELFF.

This clonotype was observed a handful of times. The rearrangement links TRBV5-6 to TRBJ1-5, with D tentatively TRBD1 (6 bases). Deletions cut 5 bases from V and 8 bases from J, with 17 bases between. Germline CDR1 reads SGHDT; CDR2 reads YYEEEE. This CDR3 contains 14 residues. The DNA for the CDR3 is TGTGCCAGCAGTTGGGGGGGGGGGCCGGAGCCCCAGCATTTT. It encodes CASSWGGGPEPQHF.

This clonotype came up many times. CDR3 region: CASSGLGLGYNQPQHF. The CDR3 bases are TGTGCCAGCAGTGGGCTAGGATTGGGTTACAATCAGCCCCAGCATTTT. The V and J genes are TRBV2 and TRBJ1-5; D is undetermined. CDR1 is SNHLY and CDR2 is FYNNEI in the germline V gene. This CDR3 contains 16 residues. The V gene lost 4 bases and the J gene lost 3 bases, with 16 bases spanning the gap.

This clonotype was detected only a few times. The chain carries TRBV29-1 and TRBJ1-2; 7 bases agree with TRBD1. Germline CDR1 is SQVTM and CDR2 is ANQGSEA. This CDR3 contains 16 residues. Losses at the gene ends were 2 bases for V and 8 bases for J; bases not matched to a gene: 17. The DNA of the CDR3 is TGCAGCGTTGAACCCTCCGCCCGGGACAGACAAACCGGCTACACCTTC. It codes for CSVEPSARDRQTGYTF.

This clonotype has ten or more counts. The J gene is TRBJ2-1, the V gene TRBV7-3; 9 bases map to TRBD2. This CDR3 comprises 16 residues. Per germline, CDR1 SGHTA and CDR2 FQGTGA. V lost 4 bases to trimming and J lost 7 bases; unmatched junction nucleotides: 11. The CDR3 region is CASSSRGGGDLNEQFF. CDR3 sequence (DNA): TGTGCCAGCAGCTCCCGTGGCGGGGGGGATCTGAATGAGCAGTTCTTC.